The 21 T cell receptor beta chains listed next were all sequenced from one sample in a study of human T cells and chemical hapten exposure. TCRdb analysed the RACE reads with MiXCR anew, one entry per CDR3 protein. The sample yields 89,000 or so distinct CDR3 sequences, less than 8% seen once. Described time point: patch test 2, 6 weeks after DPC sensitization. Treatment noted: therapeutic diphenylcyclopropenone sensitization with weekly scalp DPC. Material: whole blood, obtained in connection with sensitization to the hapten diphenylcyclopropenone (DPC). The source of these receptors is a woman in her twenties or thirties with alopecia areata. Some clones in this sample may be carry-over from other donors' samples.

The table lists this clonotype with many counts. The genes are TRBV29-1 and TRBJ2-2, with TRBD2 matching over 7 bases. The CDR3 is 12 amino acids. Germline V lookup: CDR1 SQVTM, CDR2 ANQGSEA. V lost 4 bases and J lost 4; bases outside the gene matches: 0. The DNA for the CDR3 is TGCAGCGTTGCGGGGGGCACCGGGGAGCTGTTTTTT. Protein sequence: CSVAGGTGELFF.

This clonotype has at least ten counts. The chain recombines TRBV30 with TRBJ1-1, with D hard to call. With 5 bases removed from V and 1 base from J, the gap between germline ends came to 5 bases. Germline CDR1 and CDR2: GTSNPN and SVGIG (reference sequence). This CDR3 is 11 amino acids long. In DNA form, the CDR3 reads TGTGCCTGGTCCTGGAACACTGAAGCTTTCTTT. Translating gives CAWSWNTEAFF. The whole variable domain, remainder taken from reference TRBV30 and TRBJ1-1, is SQTIHQWPATLVQPVGSPLSLECTVEGTSNPNLYWYRQAAGRGLQLLFYSVGIGQISSEVPQNLSASRPQDRQFILSSKKLLLSDSGFYLCAWSWNTEAFFGQGTRLTVV.

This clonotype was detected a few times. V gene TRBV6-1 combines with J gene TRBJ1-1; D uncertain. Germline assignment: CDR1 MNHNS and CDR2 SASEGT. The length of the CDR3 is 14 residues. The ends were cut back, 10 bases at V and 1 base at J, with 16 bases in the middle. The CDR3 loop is CATPPRFPNTEAFF. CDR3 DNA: TGTGCCACCCCGCCAAGGTTCCCGAACACTGAAGCTTTCTTT.

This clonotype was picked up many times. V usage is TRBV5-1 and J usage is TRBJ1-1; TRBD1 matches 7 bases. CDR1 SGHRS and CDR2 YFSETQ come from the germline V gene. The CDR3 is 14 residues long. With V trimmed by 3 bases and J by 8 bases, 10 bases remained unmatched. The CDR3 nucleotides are TGCGCCAGCAGCTCAACGCTGACAGGGTTCGAAGCTTTCTTT. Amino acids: CASSSTLTGFEAFF.

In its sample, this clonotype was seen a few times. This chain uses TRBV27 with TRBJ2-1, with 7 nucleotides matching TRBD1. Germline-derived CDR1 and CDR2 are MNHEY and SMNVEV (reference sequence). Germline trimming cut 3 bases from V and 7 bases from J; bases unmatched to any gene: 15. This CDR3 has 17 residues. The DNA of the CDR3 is TGTGCCAGCAGTTTTACACCGGGACAGCCCAAGCCTAATGAGCAGTTCTTC. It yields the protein CASSFTPGQPKPNEQFF.

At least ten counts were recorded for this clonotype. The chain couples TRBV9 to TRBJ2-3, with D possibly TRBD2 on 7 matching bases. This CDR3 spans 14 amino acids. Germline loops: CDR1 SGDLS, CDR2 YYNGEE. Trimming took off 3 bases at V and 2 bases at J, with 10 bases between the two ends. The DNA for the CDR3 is TGTGCCAGCAGCGCGGGGGGCTCCACAGATACGCAGTATTTT. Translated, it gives CASSAGGSTDTQYF.

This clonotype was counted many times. DNA for the CDR3: TGCAGCGTCGATAGACAGGGTCCAAACTATGGCTACACCTTC. Its protein is CSVDRQGPNYGYTF. The genes are TRBV29-1 and TRBJ1-2; 7 bases are a match to TRBD1. Losses at the gene ends were 6 bases for V and 2 bases for J; bases not matched to a gene: 9. From germline, CDR1 is SQVTM and CDR2 ANQGSEA. This CDR3 has 14 residues.

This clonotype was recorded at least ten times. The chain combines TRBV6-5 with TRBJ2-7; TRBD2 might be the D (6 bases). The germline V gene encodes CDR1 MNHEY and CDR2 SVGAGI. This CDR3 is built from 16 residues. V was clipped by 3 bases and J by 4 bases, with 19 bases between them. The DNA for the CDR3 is TGTGCCAGCAGTTATTCCGGGATCGGGGGATTATACGAGCAGTACTTC. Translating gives CASSYSGIGGLYEQYF.

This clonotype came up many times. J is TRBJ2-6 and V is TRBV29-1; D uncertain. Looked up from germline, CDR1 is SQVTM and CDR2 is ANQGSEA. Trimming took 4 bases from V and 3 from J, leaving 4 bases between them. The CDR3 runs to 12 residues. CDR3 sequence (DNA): TGCAGCGTTGTCCTTGGGGCCAACGTCCTGACTTTC. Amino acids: CSVVLGANVLTF. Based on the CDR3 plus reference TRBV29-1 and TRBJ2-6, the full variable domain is SAVISQKPSRDICQRGTSLTIQCQVDSQVTMMFWYRQQPGQSLTLIATANQGSEATYESGFVIDKFPISRPNLTFSTLTVSNMSPEDSSIYLCSVVLGANVLTFGAGSRLTVL.

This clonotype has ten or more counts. CDR3 region: CASSPNQRQGAVGELFF. The CDR3 DNA reads as TGCGCCAGCAGCCCAAACCAAAGACAGGGGGCTGTCGGGGAGCTGTTTTTT. The rearrangement links TRBV5-1 to TRBJ2-2; 10 nucleotides line up with TRBD1. Germline V gives CDR1 SGHRS, CDR2 YFSETQ. The CDR3 is 17 residues long. The trim removed 4 bases at V and 7 bases at J, leaving 13 bases unmatched.

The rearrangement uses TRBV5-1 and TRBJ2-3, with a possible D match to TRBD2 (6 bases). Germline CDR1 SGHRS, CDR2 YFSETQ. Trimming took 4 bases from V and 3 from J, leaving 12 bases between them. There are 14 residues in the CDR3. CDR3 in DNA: TGCGCCAGCAGCCCCGGGACTGCTACAGATACGCAGTATTTT. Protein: CASSPGTATDTQYF.

CDR3 sequence: CASNQESYSNQPQHF. The CDR3 DNA reads as TGTGCCAGTAATCAGGAATCGTATAGCAATCAGCCCCAGCATTTT. The rearrangement joins TRBV19 to TRBJ1-5, with no clear D. Germline CDR1 is LNHDA and CDR2 is SQIVND (reference sequence). With 7 bases removed from V and 0 bases from J, the gap between germline ends came to 13 bases. This CDR3 has 15 residues.

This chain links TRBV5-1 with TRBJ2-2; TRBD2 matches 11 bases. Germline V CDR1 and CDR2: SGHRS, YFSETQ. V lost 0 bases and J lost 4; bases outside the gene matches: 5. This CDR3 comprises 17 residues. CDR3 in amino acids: CASSLAPSGGPTGELFF. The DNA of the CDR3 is TGCGCCAGCAGCTTGGCACCTAGCGGGGGGCCCACCGGGGAGCTGTTTTTT.

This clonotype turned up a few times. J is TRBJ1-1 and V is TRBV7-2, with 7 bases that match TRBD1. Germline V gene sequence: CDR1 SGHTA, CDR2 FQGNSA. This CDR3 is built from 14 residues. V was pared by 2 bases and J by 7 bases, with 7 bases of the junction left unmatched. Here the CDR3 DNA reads TGTGCCAGCAGCTTATCTGGAGGGGGCTTTGAAGCTTTCTTT. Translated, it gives CASSLSGGGFEAFF.

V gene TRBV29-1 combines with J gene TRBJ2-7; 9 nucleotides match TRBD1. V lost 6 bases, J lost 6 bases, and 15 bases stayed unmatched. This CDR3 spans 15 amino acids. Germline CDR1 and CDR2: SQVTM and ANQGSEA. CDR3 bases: TGCAGCGTATTACGGGGGACAGGGAATTTAGGCGAGCAGTACTTC. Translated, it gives CSVLRGTGNLGEQYF.

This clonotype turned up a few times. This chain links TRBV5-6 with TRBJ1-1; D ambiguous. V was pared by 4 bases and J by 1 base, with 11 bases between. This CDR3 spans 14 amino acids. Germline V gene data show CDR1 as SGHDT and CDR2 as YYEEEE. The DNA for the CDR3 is TGTGCCAGCAGCCCCCGCTTCACGAACACTGAAGCTTTCTTT. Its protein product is CASSPRFTNTEAFF.

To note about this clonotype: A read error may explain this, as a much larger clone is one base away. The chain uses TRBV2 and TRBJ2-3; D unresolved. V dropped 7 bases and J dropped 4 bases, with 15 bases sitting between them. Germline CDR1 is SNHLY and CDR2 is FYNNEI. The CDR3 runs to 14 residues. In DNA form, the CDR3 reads TGTGCCAGCAATAGATTCAGGTCCGCAGATACGCAGTATTTT. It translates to CASNRFRSADTQYF.

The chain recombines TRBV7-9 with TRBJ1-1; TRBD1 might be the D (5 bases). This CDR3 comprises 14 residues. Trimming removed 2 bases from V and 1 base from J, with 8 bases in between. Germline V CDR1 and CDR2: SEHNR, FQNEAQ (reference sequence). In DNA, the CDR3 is TGTGCCAGCAGCTTATCAGGGTCGAACACTGAAGCTTTCTTT. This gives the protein CASSLSGSNTEAFF.

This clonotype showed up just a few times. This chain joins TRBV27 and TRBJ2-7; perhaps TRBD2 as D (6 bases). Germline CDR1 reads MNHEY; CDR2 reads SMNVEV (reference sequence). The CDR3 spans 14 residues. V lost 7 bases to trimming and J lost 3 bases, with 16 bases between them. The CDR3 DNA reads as TGTGCCAGCACCCCATTTGGGGGGAACTACGAGCAGTACTTC. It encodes CASTPFGGNYEQYF.

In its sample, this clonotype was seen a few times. CDR3 coding DNA: TGCAGTGCTAAGCCTCTGGAAGGGCAGCCCCAGCATTTT. This encodes CSAKPLEGQPQHF. The V call is TRBV20-1, the J call TRBJ1-5; no firm D call. V lost 4 bases and J 7 bases, leaving 14 bases between the germline ends. From germline, CDR1 is DFQATT and CDR2 SNEGSKA (reference sequence). This CDR3 has 13 amino acids.

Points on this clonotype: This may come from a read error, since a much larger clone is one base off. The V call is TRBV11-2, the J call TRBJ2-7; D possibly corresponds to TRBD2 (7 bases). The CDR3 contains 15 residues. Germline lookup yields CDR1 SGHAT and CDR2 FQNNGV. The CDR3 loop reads CPSSFTRGPPYEQYF. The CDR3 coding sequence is TGTCCCAGCAGCTTCACGCGGGGGCCGCCCTACGAGCAGTACTTC.